These 15 T cell receptor beta chains came from one sample sequenced in a study of cytomegalovirus exposure and HLA in healthy donors. The PCR used 60 Vbeta and 13 Jbeta primers. The protocol was immunoSEQ multiplex PCR, while the TCRdb copy is restricted to in-frame clones and leaves out a portion. Here the sample spans roughly 120,000 clones, about two thirds being singletons. The sequencing sample was made of PBMCs. The receptors here all came from a man aged 55 to 70 in good health and CMV-seropositive.

The chain joins TRBV7-6 to TRBJ2-1; 9 bases agree with TRBD1. The CDR3 spans 14 residues. The junction had 8 bases not matched to a gene; V was cut back by 5 bases and J by 9 bases. Germline CDR1 reads SGHVS; CDR2 reads FNYEAQ. CDR3 amino acids: CASSAGTGYGEQFF. The CDR3 DNA sequence: TGTGCCAGCAGCGCTGGGACAGGGTATGGTGAGCAGTTCTTC.

Comment on this clone: The junction shows a germline mismatch at one end, possibly a read error. The J gene is TRBJ1-1, the V gene TRBV5-4, with D perhaps TRBD1 (6 bases). The CDR3 consists of 14 residues. Germline-derived CDR1 and CDR2 are SGHNT and YYREEE (reference sequence). The CDR3 region has the DNA TGTGCCAGCAGCTTTAGAGGGGGGGCGCCGGGGGGGATCTTT. This codes for CASSFRGGAPGGIF.

The chain employs TRBV4-2 and TRBJ2-7; TRBD1 matches at 8 bases. The CDR3 has 13 residues. The V gene's germline CDR1 is LGHNA and CDR2 YNFKEQ. J gave up 7 bases and V 2 bases, and 4 bases lay outside the gene matches. CDR3 amino acids: CASSQQGAREQYF. In nucleotides, the CDR3 is TGTGCCAGCAGCCAACAGGGGGCTCGGGAGCAGTACTTC.

The chain has TRBV15 and TRBJ2-7; no clear D gene. The CDR3 runs 15 residues. V lost 1 base to trimming and J lost 3 bases, with 13 bases between them. Germline V gene sequence: CDR1 LNHNV, CDR2 YYDKDF (reference sequence). CDR3 protein: CATSRGQVIVYEQYF. CDR3 sequence (DNA): TGTGCCACCAGCAGAGGTCAGGTGATTGTCTACGAGCAGTACTTC. Supplemented by reference TRBV15 and TRBJ2-7, the full variable domain reads DAMVIQNPRYQVTQFGKPVTLSCSQTLNHNVMYWYQQKSSQAPKLLFHYYDKDFNNEADTPDNFQSRRPNTSFCFLDIRSPGLGDTAMYLCATSRGQVIVYEQYFGPGTRLTVT.

This chain joins TRBV13 and TRBJ1-6, with D perhaps matching TRBD1 (5 bases). With 5 bases removed from V and 7 bases from J, the gap between germline ends came to 12 bases. From germline, CDR1 is PRHDT and CDR2 FYEKMQ (reference sequence). The length of the CDR3 is 14 residues. CDR3 amino acids: CASSQGSRNSPLHF. CDR3 DNA: TGTGCCAGCAGCCAGGGCTCTAGAAATTCACCCCTCCACTTT. Full variable domain (missing parts from reference TRBV13 and TRBJ1-6): AAGVIQSPRHLIKEKRETATLKCYPIPRHDTVYWYQQGPGQDPQFLISFYEKMQSDKGSIPDRFSAQQFSDYHSELNMSSLELGDSALYFCASSQGSRNSPLHFGNGTRLTVT.

This chain links TRBV28 with TRBJ1-4; D remains ambiguous. V lost 1 base to trimming and J lost 7 bases, with 4 bases between them. Germline V CDR1 and CDR2: MDHEN, SYDVKM. The CDR3 runs 12 residues. CDR3 protein: CASSLSREKLFF. The CDR3 bases are TGTGCCAGCAGTTTATCGCGTGAAAAACTGTTTTTT.

This sequence joins TRBV7-3 and TRBJ2-1; D unresolved. The CDR3 length is 13 residues. The V gene lost 6 bases and the J gene lost 0 bases, with 6 bases spanning the gap. Germline CDR1 SGHTA, CDR2 FQGTGA. The CDR3 DNA follows: TGTGCCAGCAGGGTCAGCTCCTACAATGAGCAGTTCTTC. Translating it yields CASRVSSYNEQFF.

The chain joins TRBV27 to TRBJ2-3; tentative D call: TRBD2 (5 bases). Trimming pared 2 bases from V and 9 bases from J, leaving 15 bases between. This CDR3 contains 14 residues. From germline, CDR1 is MNHEY and CDR2 SMNVEV (reference sequence). CDR3 DNA: TGTGCCAGCAGTTTAAAACGGGGTGTAAACACGCAGTATTTT. This translates into CASSLKRGVNTQYF.

The rearrangement links TRBV10-3 to TRBJ1-3, with no clear D. V was pared by 10 bases and J by 0 bases, with 10 bases between. The CDR3 has 13 amino acids. The germline gives CDR1 ENHRY, CDR2 SYGVKD. CDR3: CATTPLSGNTIYF. The CDR3 DNA reads TGTGCCACCACACCCCTCTCTGGAAACACCATATATTTT.

The chain recombines TRBV2 with TRBJ1-5; 7 bases are shared with TRBD1. Germline CDR1 and CDR2: SNHLY and FYNNEI. The length of the CDR3 is 16 residues. V was clipped by 8 bases and J by 0 bases; unmatched bases: 10. CDR3 DNA sequence: TGTGCCAGCTACGGGACAGCCGTTTATAGCAATCAGCCCCAGCATTTT. The encoded protein is CASYGTAVYSNQPQHF.

V is TRBV28 and J is TRBJ1-4; a weak D match, TRBD1 (5 bases). With 5 bases removed from V and 4 bases from J, the gap between germline ends came to 14 bases. CDR1 and CDR2 (germline): MDHEN, SYDVKM. The CDR3 extends over 15 amino acids. The CDR3 nucleotides are TGTGCCAGCAGTCCCCCAGGGTCGGGTAATGAAAAACTGTTTTTT. This translates into CASSPPGSGNEKLFF.

The chain recombines TRBV18 with TRBJ2-7, with D unclear. The germline V gene has CDR1 KGHSH and CDR2 LQKENI. The CDR3 totals 12 residues. Trimming cost V 4 bases and J 2 bases, with 6 bases left between them. The CDR3 DNA reads TGTGCCAGCTCACAGGAGCCCTACGAGCAGTACTTC. Translated, it gives CASSQEPYEQYF.

The genes are TRBV5-1 and TRBJ2-5, with 10 nucleotides matching TRBD2. The CDR3 extends over 16 amino acids. V lost 1 base and J lost 4; bases outside the gene matches: 7. Germline loops: CDR1 SGHRS, CDR2 YFSETQ. CDR3 loop: CASSLMSGGAVETQYF. CDR3 coding DNA: TGCGCCAGCAGCTTGATGAGCGGGGGGGCTGTAGAGACCCAGTACTTC.

This clone was counted a single time. V gene TRBV15 combines with J gene TRBJ1-2, with a possible D match to TRBD1 (5 bases). CDR1 is LNHNV, CDR2 YYDKDF, per germline (reference sequence). V gave up 3 bases and J gave up 0 bases, with 11 bases separating them. CDR3 length equals 15 residues. DNA for the CDR3: TGTGCCACCAGCAGGGGCAGGGTTGCTAACTATGGCTACACCTTC. It is translated as CATSRGRVANYGYTF.

For the CDR3, the DNA is TGCAGCGTTGAAGGCCCCTCAGGGGAAGAGACCCAGTACTTC. Residues: CSVEGPSGEETQYF. This chain uses TRBV29-1 with TRBJ2-5, with D possibly matching TRBD1 (6 bases). There are 14 residues in the CDR3. V dropped 1 base and J dropped 3 bases, with 12 bases sitting between them. CDR1 is SQVTM, CDR2 ANQGSEA, per germline.